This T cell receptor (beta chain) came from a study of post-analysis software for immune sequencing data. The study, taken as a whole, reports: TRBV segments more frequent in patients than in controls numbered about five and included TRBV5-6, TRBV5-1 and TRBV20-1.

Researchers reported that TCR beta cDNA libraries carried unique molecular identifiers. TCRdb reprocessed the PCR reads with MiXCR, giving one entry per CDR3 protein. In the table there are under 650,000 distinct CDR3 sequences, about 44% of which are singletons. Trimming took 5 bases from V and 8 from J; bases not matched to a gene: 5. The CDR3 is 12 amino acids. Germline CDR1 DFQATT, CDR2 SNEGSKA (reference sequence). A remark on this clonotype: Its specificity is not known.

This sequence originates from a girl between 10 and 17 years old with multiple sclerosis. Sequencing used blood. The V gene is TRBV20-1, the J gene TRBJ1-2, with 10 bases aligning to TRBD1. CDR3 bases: TGCAGTGCTGAAGACAGGGGGCTCGGCTACACCTTC. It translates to CSAEDRGLGYTF.